Detailed here is one T cell receptor (beta chain). Its antigen remains unidentified. This entry is derived from a study of shared clonotypes between healthy human individuals. Study-wide results and caveats: Non-shared clonotypes displayed generation probabilities falling below those of clonotypes present in all four donors.

Per the germline V gene, CDR1 is MNHEY and CDR2 is SVGAGI. The CDR3 consists of 14 residues. The junction had 4 bases not matched to a gene; V was cut back by 2 bases and J by 5 bases. The protocol was immunoSEQ multiplex PCR, while the TCRdb copy is restricted to in-frame clones and leaves out a portion. Of about 670,000 clones in the sample, about three quarters were seen once. The authors divided CD4+ cells into CD45RA+ naive and CD45RA-negative memory subsets. The source material was memory CD4+ T cells sorted from blood. Regarding subset: CD45RA-negative fraction. The TCR comes from a woman aged 30 to 39 in good health. This sequence joins TRBV6-5 and TRBJ1-1; 8 bases fit TRBD1. CDR3 bases: TGTGCCAGCAGTTACCTCCAGGGGGCGACTGAAGCTTTCTTT. Encoded protein: CASSYLQGATEAFF.